These 5 T cell receptor beta chains were sequenced from one sample in a study of blood T cell repertoires in COVID-19. Measured with immunoSEQ multiplex PCR; TCRdb has only the in-frame clones, and not every one. The sample has hundreds of thousands of clones, 88% seen once. Input material: PBMCs or T cells enriched from blood (not recorded which). The receptors come from a woman aged 55-69 years in a cohort exposed to, infected with or recovered from COVID-19 (not recorded which).

The chain has TRBV9 and TRBJ2-2; 7 positions agree with TRBD1. The germline gives CDR1 SGDLS, CDR2 YYNGEE. V gave up 1 base and J gave up 4 bases; unmatched junction bases: 10. The CDR3 length is 17 residues. The CDR3 is CASSVSLQGNITGELFF. The CDR3 coding sequence is TGTGCCAGCAGCGTATCTTTACAGGGGAACATCACCGGGGAGCTGTTTTTT. Based on the CDR3 plus reference TRBV9 and TRBJ2-2, the full variable domain is DSGVTQTPKHLITATGQRVTLRCSPRSGDLSVYWYQQSLDQGLQFLIQYYNGEERAKGNILERFSAQQFPDLHSELNLSSLELGDSALYFCASSVSLQGNITGELFFGEGSRLTVL.

The chain joins TRBV10-2 to TRBJ2-3, with 9 bases lining up with TRBD2. Germline loops: CDR1 WSHSY, CDR2 SAAADI. The CDR3 runs 15 residues. V lost 4 bases, J lost 3 bases, and 5 bases stayed unmatched. CDR3 sequence reads: CASSASSGRTDTQYF. CDR3 sequence (DNA): TGCGCCAGCAGTGCAAGTAGCGGGAGAACAGATACGCAGTATTTT.

This sequence joins TRBV19 and TRBJ2-2; 8 bases fit TRBD2. Germline V gene sequence: CDR1 LNHDA, CDR2 SQIVND (reference sequence). The CDR3 is made up of 17 amino acids. The V and J ends lost 3 bases and 3 bases, in that order; junction bases with no gene match: 9. CDR3 in DNA: TGTGCCAGTAGTATTAAGGCGGGAGGTCTTCACACCGGGGAGCTGTTTTTT. As protein: CASSIKAGGLHTGELFF.

The genes are TRBV9 and TRBJ2-3; the match to TRBD2 covers 15 bases. Germline V gives CDR1 SGDLS, CDR2 YYNGEE. This CDR3 has 18 amino acids. The J segment lost 0 bases and the V segment lost 2 bases, leaving 4 bases of the junction unmatched. The CDR3 region is CASSVGLAGGPSTDTQYF. DNA for the CDR3: TGTGCCAGCAGCGTCGGACTAGCGGGAGGGCCGAGCACAGATACGCAGTATTTT.

J is TRBJ1-3 and V is TRBV28, with D unresolved. The CDR3 covers 14 residues. With 3 bases removed from V and 0 bases from J, the gap between germline ends came to 6 bases. Germline assignment: CDR1 MDHEN and CDR2 SYDVKM. The CDR3 DNA reads TGTGCCAGCAGTTTTCCCAGCTCTGGAAACACCATATATTTT. Translated, it gives CASSFPSSGNTIYF.